What follows are 25 T cell receptor beta chains derived from one specimen sequenced in a study of T-cell memory formation after mild COVID-19. TCRdb re-called the 5' RACE reads with MiXCR, one entry per CDR3 protein. The sample contains 25,000 to 35,000 distinct CDR3 sequences, less than 8% of which appear only once. The material sequenced was PBMCs or a T cell subset sorted from them (not recorded which). The receptors were sampled from an adult woman who had mild COVID-19 (a few samples of this study predate the infection). Cell type and time point are not known.

This clonotype was recorded at least ten times. The rearrangement uses TRBV18 and TRBJ2-1; 9 bases match TRBD1. The CDR3 covers 15 residues. V was pared by 4 bases and J by 6 bases, with 7 bases of the junction left unmatched. The germline CDR1 and CDR2 sequences are KGHSH and LQKENI. CDR3 loop: CASSQGGQGPNEQFF. CDR3 coding DNA: TGTGCCAGCTCACAGGGGGGACAGGGCCCCAATGAGCAGTTCTTC.

This clonotype was observed many times. This chain connects TRBV29-1 to TRBJ1-2; 8 bases map to TRBD1. The V and J ends lost 1 base and 4 bases, in that order; junction bases with no gene match: 5. This CDR3 is 14 amino acids long. The germline V gene has CDR1 SQVTM and CDR2 ANQGSEA. The DNA of the CDR3 is TGCAGCGTTGAAGCGGCAGGGGGCGGCTATGGCTACACCTTC. Its translation: CSVEAAGGGYGYTF.

In its sample, this clonotype was seen many times. The J gene is TRBJ1-5, the V gene TRBV18; D might be TRBD1 (5 bases). Germline V CDR1 and CDR2: KGHSH, LQKENI. Trimming left V 0 bases short and J 9 bases short, with 15 bases between. The CDR3 is made up of 15 amino acids. CDR3 coding DNA: TGTGCCAGCTCACCACCGGGTACTCAGGGTCCGCCCCAGCATTTT. Translating gives CASSPPGTQGPPQHF.

This clonotype has at least ten counts. The chain carries TRBV27 and TRBJ2-1; 13 positions agree with TRBD2. V was pared by 3 bases and J by 8 bases, with 16 bases of the junction left unmatched. The CDR3 runs 19 residues. CDR1 is MNHEY and CDR2 is SMNVEV in the germline V gene (reference sequence). The CDR3: CASSLTGLAGVNLWDEQFF. The CDR3 DNA follows: TGTGCCAGCAGTTTGACAGGACTAGCGGGAGTCAATCTCTGGGATGAGCAGTTCTTC.

The table lists this clonotype with many counts. The genes are TRBV7-6 and TRBJ2-1, with 12 bases lining up with TRBD2. The J segment lost 4 bases and the V segment lost 5 bases, leaving 6 bases of the junction unmatched. CDR1 and CDR2 from the germline V gene are SGHVS and FNYEAQ. The CDR3 is 16 residues long. The CDR3 DNA follows: TGTGCCAGCAGCGCTAGCGGGAGGGCACGGTACAATGAGCAGTTCTTC. This gives the protein CASSASGRARYNEQFF.

This clonotype was seen ten or more times. The V gene is TRBV10-3, the J gene TRBJ1-3, with D unresolved. Germline CDR1 is ENHRY and CDR2 is SYGVKD. V lost 3 bases and J 0 bases, leaving 6 bases between the germline ends. CDR3 length: 14 residues. CDR3 sequence reads: CAISDSASGNTIYF. The CDR3 DNA is TGTGCCATCAGTGACAGTGCCTCTGGAAACACCATATATTTT.

In this sample, this clonotype turned up many times. The chain is built from TRBV4-3 and TRBJ1-1; D ambiguous. CDR3 length: 17 amino acids. Germline values: CDR1 LGHNA, CDR2 YSLEER. Deletions cut 0 bases from V and 4 bases from J, with 18 bases between. CDR3 loop: CASSQDWVSGSSTEAFF. The CDR3 DNA is TGCGCCAGCAGCCAAGATTGGGTTAGTGGCAGTTCCACTGAAGCTTTCTTT.

This clonotype is judged medium-sized. V and J are TRBV15 and TRBJ1-1; D gene ambiguous. Germline assignment: CDR1 LNHNV and CDR2 YYDKDF (reference sequence). This CDR3 is 12 amino acids long. Deletions cut 0 bases from V and 8 bases from J, with 7 bases between. The CDR3 sequence: CATSRDLSEAFF. In DNA, the CDR3 is TGTGCCACCAGCAGAGATCTTTCCGAAGCTTTCTTT.

This clonotype was found many times. This chain joins TRBV7-9 and TRBJ2-7; maybe TRBD1 (6 bases). The CDR3 covers 14 residues. CDR1 is SEHNR, CDR2 FQNEAQ, per germline (reference sequence). Between the trimmed V and J ends, which lost 1 base and 1 base, there was a span of 8 bases. CDR3 sequence reads: CASSLGGLSYEQYF. CDR3 coding DNA: TGTGCCAGCAGCTTAGGGGGGCTATCCTACGAGCAGTACTTC.

This clonotype was recorded many times. The chain combines TRBV5-5 with TRBJ2-1; D might be TRBD2 (6 bases). CDR3 length: 14 amino acids. Between the trimmed V and J ends, which lost 0 bases and 7 bases, there was a span of 11 bases. In germline, CDR1 is SGHKS, CDR2 YYEKEE (reference sequence). CDR3 in amino acids: CASSLATSSNEQFF. Here the CDR3 DNA reads TGTGCCAGCAGCTTGGCCACTAGCAGTAATGAGCAGTTCTTC. The whole variable domain, remainder taken from reference TRBV5-5 and TRBJ2-1, is DAGVTQSPTHLIKTRGQQVTLRCSPISGHKSVSWYQQVLGQGPQFIFQYYEKEERGRGNFPDRFSARQFPNYSSELNVNALLLGDSALYLCASSLATSSNEQFFGPGTRLTVL.

This clonotype came up many times. V usage is TRBV5-1 and J usage is TRBJ1-2; perhaps TRBD1 as D (5 bases). Germline lookup yields CDR1 SGHRS and CDR2 YFSETQ. V was pared by 0 bases and J by 4 bases, with 19 bases between. This CDR3 has 17 amino acids. The CDR3 DNA reads as TGCGCCAGCAGCTTGGCCCTATGGGACCTGACTTTCTATGGCTACACCTTC. Protein product: CASSLALWDLTFYGYTF.

This clonotype showed up many times. The CDR3 DNA reads as TGTGCCAGCAGACGGACAGGGGGCACTGGAAACACCATATATTTT. Its translation: CASRRTGGTGNTIYF. The chain employs TRBV6-5 and TRBJ1-3, with 11 nucleotides matching TRBD1. The CDR3 is 15 residues long. CDR1 is MNHEY and CDR2 is SVGAGI in the germline V gene. V shed 6 bases, J shed 2 bases, and the junction held 3 bases outside the gene matches.

A remark on this clonotype: Just one base apart from a much larger clone, this may be a read error. The rearrangement links TRBV9 to TRBJ2-2; D perhaps matches TRBD2 (5 bases). The CDR3 has 12 residues. CDR1 SGDLS and CDR2 YYNGEE come from the germline V gene. CDR3 sequence reads: CASSPRTGELIF. The DNA for the CDR3 is TGTGCCAGCAGCCCGAGAACCGGGGAGCTGATTTTT.

This clonotype was counted at least ten times. The chain is built from TRBV7-9 and TRBJ2-4, with D possibly called TRBD1 or TRBD2 (6 bases each). Trimming removed 4 bases from V and 6 bases from J, with 16 bases in between. Germline-derived CDR1 and CDR2 are SEHNR and FQNEAQ (reference sequence). This CDR3 contains 15 residues. CDR3 nucleotides: TGTGCCAGCAGCTCCGGGCTAAAGGGGGGAAACATTCAGTACTTC. Residues: CASSSGLKGGNIQYF.

This clonotype was counted many times. This chain connects TRBV11-2 to TRBJ1-1; the D gene is possibly TRBD1 (5 bases). V was pared by 3 bases and J by 1 base, with 9 bases between. Germline assignment: CDR1 SGHAT and CDR2 FQNNGV. The CDR3 totals 14 residues. The CDR3 loop reads CASSFRGGNTEAFF. In nucleotides, the CDR3 is TGTGCCAGCAGCTTCCGCGGGGGGAACACTGAAGCTTTCTTT.

This clonotype was found many times. This sequence joins TRBV11-2 and TRBJ1-2; 8 bases line up with TRBD1. With 5 bases clipped from V and 4 bases from J, the junction kept 9 bases outside the gene matches. This CDR3 is 15 amino acids long. Per germline, CDR1 SGHAT and CDR2 FQNNGV. CDR3 residues: CASSPGRGLSYGYTF. CDR3 DNA sequence: TGTGCCAGCAGCCCGGGCAGGGGGCTGAGCTATGGCTACACCTTC.

The rearrangement uses TRBV30 and TRBJ1-5; D unresolved. CDR3 length: 15 residues. Germline V gene sequence: CDR1 GTSNPN, CDR2 SVGIG (reference sequence). V lost 0 bases and J 5 bases, leaving 14 bases between the germline ends. CDR3 residues: CAWSVGPSVDQPQHF. The CDR3 DNA reads TGTGCCTGGAGTGTAGGGCCGTCGGTTGATCAGCCCCAGCATTTT.

This clonotype was found many times. The J gene is TRBJ2-1, the V gene TRBV24-1, with 8 bases matching TRBD2. This CDR3 contains 14 residues. V lost 7 bases, J lost 5 bases, and 6 bases stayed unmatched. CDR1 is KGHDR, CDR2 SFDVKD, per germline. The CDR3 DNA reads as TGTGCCACCAGGGGAGCGGGAGTACACAATGAGCAGTTCTTC. Translating gives CATRGAGVHNEQFF.

This clonotype was observed many times. This sequence joins TRBV6-4 and TRBJ2-1, with D possibly being TRBD1 (5 bases). The V gene lost 3 bases and the J gene lost 8 bases, with 14 bases spanning the gap. Germline lookup yields CDR1 MRHNA and CDR2 SNTAGT. This CDR3 is 14 amino acids long. The CDR3: CASSEGQGVDEQFF. The DNA of the CDR3 is TGTGCCAGCAGTGAAGGCCAGGGTGTAGATGAGCAGTTCTTC.

This clonotype showed up just a few times. This chain connects TRBV14 to TRBJ1-2, with D perhaps matching TRBD1 (5 bases). Looked up from germline, CDR1 is SGHDN and CDR2 is FVKESK. The CDR3 sequence is 14 residues long. Trimming took off 4 bases at V and 9 bases at J, with 18 bases between the two ends. The CDR3 nucleotides are TGTGCCAGCAGCCCACCGGACCGGATGGGACGCTACACCTTC. Amino acids: CASSPPDRMGRYTF.

This clonotype has ten or more counts. The chain combines TRBV5-1 with TRBJ2-1, with TRBD2 as a possible D gene (6 bases). The CDR3 length is 15 residues. The V end lost 3 bases, the J end lost 4 bases, and 14 bases lay between the germline ends. The germline gives CDR1 SGHRS, CDR2 YFSETQ. CDR3 residues: CASSWNAGPYNEQFF. The CDR3 DNA sequence: TGCGCCAGCAGCTGGAACGCGGGACCTTACAATGAGCAGTTCTTC.

This clonotype was seen repeatedly, ten times or more. The chain combines TRBV29-1 with TRBJ1-1; no reliable D call. Per germline, CDR1 SQVTM and CDR2 ANQGSEA. The CDR3 spans 13 residues. V lost 4 bases and J lost 1, with 10 bases in between. The CDR3 nucleotides read TGCAGCGTTGCGGGCAGATCGAACACTGAAGCTTTCTTT. This translates into CSVAGRSNTEAFF.

This clonotype was detected ten times or more. This chain joins TRBV7-2 and TRBJ1-5; D possibly corresponds to TRBD1 (6 bases). From germline, CDR1 is SGHTA and CDR2 FQGNSA. Between the trimmed V and J ends, which lost 5 bases and 7 bases, there was a span of 15 bases. The CDR3 runs 14 residues. CDR3 in DNA: TGTGCCAGCAGCCCTGGGGGCTGGGGGCAGCCCCAGCATTTT. Translating it yields CASSPGGWGQPQHF.

This clonotype appeared many times. The chain recombines TRBV5-4 with TRBJ2-3; no reliable D call. The CDR3 is 13 amino acids. Germline V CDR1 and CDR2: SGHNT, YYREEE (reference sequence). The V end was cut by 1 base, the J end by 2 bases, with 5 bases between. CDR3 in amino acids: CASSLIPTDTQYF. In DNA form, the CDR3 reads TGTGCCAGCAGCTTGATACCCACAGATACGCAGTATTTT.

This clonotype was recorded many times. The chain employs TRBV20-1 and TRBJ2-1, with 7 bases lining up with TRBD2. V lost 4 bases to trimming and J lost 7 bases; unmatched junction nucleotides: 10. Germline V gene lookup returns CDR1 DFQATT and CDR2 SNEGSKA (reference sequence). CDR3 size: 14 residues. CDR3: CSAMSSAGENEQFF. The CDR3 nucleotides read TGCAGTGCTATGTCTTCGGCGGGGGAAAATGAGCAGTTCTTC.